Sequencing of this T cell receptor beta chain was carried out in a study of OX40 agonist ivuxolimab in advanced cancers. From germline, CDR1 is SGHRS and CDR2 YFSETQ. V was cut by 0 bases and J by 2 bases, with 9 bases left in between. The CDR3 contains 15 residues. Clones were sequenced by immunoSEQ multiplex PCR, and TCRdb holds only the in-frame ones, with some missing. The sample includes tens of thousands of clones, roughly 83% seen only once; the top ten take approximately 1.5%. This receptor was obtained from an adult with an advanced solid tumor such as melanoma, head and neck, liver or kidney cancer. The specimen comprised CD4+ or CD8+ T cells sorted from blood, sampled in a trial of the OX40 agonist ivuxolimab. V gene TRBV5-1 combines with J gene TRBJ2-1, with a possible D match to TRBD2 (5 bases). The chain's CDR3 is CASSLAPGTYNEQFF. The CDR3 nucleotides read TGCGCCAGCAGCTTGGCCCCGGGGACCTACAATGAGCAGTTCTTC.